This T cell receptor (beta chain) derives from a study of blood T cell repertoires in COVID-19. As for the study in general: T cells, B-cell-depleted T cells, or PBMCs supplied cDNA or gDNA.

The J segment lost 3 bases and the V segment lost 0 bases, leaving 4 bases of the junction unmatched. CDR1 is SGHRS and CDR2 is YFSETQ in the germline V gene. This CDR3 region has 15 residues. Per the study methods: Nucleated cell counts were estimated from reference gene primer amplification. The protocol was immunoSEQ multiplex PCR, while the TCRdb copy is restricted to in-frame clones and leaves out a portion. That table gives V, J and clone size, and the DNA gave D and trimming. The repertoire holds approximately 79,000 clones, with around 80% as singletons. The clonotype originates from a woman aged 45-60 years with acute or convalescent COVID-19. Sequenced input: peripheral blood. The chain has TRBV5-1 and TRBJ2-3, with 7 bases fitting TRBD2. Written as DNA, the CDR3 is TGCGCCAGCAGCTTGGCGGGGGGAGGAACAGATACGCAGTATTTT. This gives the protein CASSLAGGGTDTQYF.